This T cell receptor beta chain emerged from a study of blood T cells in healthy people across ages. The study's findings and limits: Higher diversity, along with more naive CD4+ cells, distinguished long-lived donors from aged donors. TCR beta diversity per million T cells fell roughly linearly with age. CMV status of donors was not determined, possibly confounding expanded clonotype changes.

PCR was performed a second time for about 7 to 12 cycles using a sample-barcoded 5' primer and a J-beta primer mix. A template-switch adaptor containing 12 random nucleotides labeled each cDNA molecule. From the 5' RACE reads, TCRdb called clonotypes with MiXCR, one entry per CDR3 protein. The sample consists of hundreds of thousands of distinct CDR3 sequences, under 55% of them appearing once. With regard to this clonotype: Its specificity is not known.

The source of this sequence is a man aged 55 to 70 in good health. What was sequenced was blood.

CDR3 loop: CATSDDRGGGTEAFF. DNA of the CDR3: TGTGCCACCAGTGATGACAGGGGCGGCGGCACTGAAGCTTTCTTT. The rearrangement links TRBV24-1 to TRBJ1-1, with 8 bases aligning to TRBD1. The CDR3 consists of 15 residues. Germline V gene data show CDR1 as KGHDR and CDR2 as SFDVKD. V dropped 3 bases and J dropped 4; count of bases not matched to a gene: 6.